Each of the 29 T cell receptor beta chains below was sequenced from the same sample in a study of CD8+CD57+ T cells in acquired aplastic anemia. Genomic DNA provided the template from which TCR beta VDJ and CDR3 profiles were obtained. TCRdb reanalysed the reads using MiXCR and keeps one entry per CDR3 protein. Here the sample spans 250,000 to 350,000 distinct CDR3 sequences, approximately 57% being singletons. Sequenced patients had shown CD8+CD57+ cell expansion by flow cytometry. Sample: sorted CD4+, CD8+, or CD8+CD57+ T cells (not recorded which) from PBMCs. These receptors were collected from a human donor with aplastic anemia.

This clonotype showed up just once. This chain connects TRBV24-1 to TRBJ2-3, with unresolved D. The CDR3 consists of 8 residues. Per germline, CDR1 KGHDR and CDR2 SFDVKD. Between the trimmed V and J ends, which lost 8 bases and 9 bases, there was a span of 2 bases. Here the CDR3 reads CATNTQYF. The CDR3 DNA reads TGTGCCACCAACACGCAGTATTTT.

The V and J genes are TRBV29-1 and TRBJ1-2; D may be TRBD1 (6 bases). The germline V gene has CDR1 SQVTM and CDR2 ANQGSEA. The CDR3 is 13 residues long. The ends were cut back, 3 bases at V and 4 bases at J, with 12 bases in the middle. The CDR3 DNA sequence: TGCAGCGTTGACGCAGGGGATTCCTATGGCTACACCTTC. Encoded protein: CSVDAGDSYGYTF.

The chain joins TRBV10-3 to TRBJ1-2; no firm D call. The CDR3 has 13 amino acids. Per germline, CDR1 ENHRY and CDR2 SYGVKD. The V end lost 7 bases, the J end lost 1 base, and 10 bases lay between the germline ends. The CDR3 DNA sequence: TGTGCCATCAAGGCCAGCGATAACTATGGCTACACCTTC. Translation: CAIKASDNYGYTF.

J is TRBJ2-5 and V is TRBV4-1; 7 bases align to TRBD1. Germline-derived CDR1 and CDR2 are MGHRA and YSYEKL. J was trimmed by 5 bases and V by 4 bases; bases with no gene match: 7. CDR3 length: 14 residues. CDR3 nucleotides: TGCGCCAGCAGCCCCAGGACAGGCCTTGAGACCCAGTACTTC. Translation gives CASSPRTGLETQYF.

The J gene is TRBJ2-1, the V gene TRBV10-2, with a tentative D call TRBD2 (5 bases). Per germline, CDR1 WSHSY and CDR2 SAAADI. The CDR3 totals 12 residues. V gave up 8 bases and J gave up 8 bases, with 13 bases separating them. The chain's CDR3 is CASSLALDEQFF. For the CDR3, the DNA is TGCGCCAGCTCCCTAGCCCTCGATGAGCAGTTCTTC.

This clonotype was picked up a small number of times. V usage is TRBV5-1 and J usage is TRBJ2-1; no firm D call. CDR3 length: 15 residues. The V end lost 1 base, the J end lost 1 base, and 9 bases lay between the germline ends. From germline, CDR1 is SGHRS and CDR2 YFSETQ. CDR3 coding DNA: TGCGCCAGCAGCTTGTTGACGGCTTCCTACAATGAGCAGTTCTTC. Translation gives CASSLLTASYNEQFF.

This clonotype was observed at least ten times. J is TRBJ2-1 and V is TRBV19; 9 bases fit TRBD2. With V trimmed by 4 bases and J by 2 bases, 6 bases remained unmatched. The CDR3 length is 16 residues. In germline, CDR1 is LNHDA, CDR2 SQIVND (reference sequence). DNA of the CDR3: TGTGCCAGTAGTAGGACCGGCGGGGGGGCCTACAATGAGCAGTTCTTC. Encoded protein: CASSRTGGGAYNEQFF.

The V gene is TRBV19, the J gene TRBJ1-1; weak D call: TRBD1 (5 bases). V dropped 1 base and J dropped 7 bases, with 13 bases sitting between them. Per the germline V gene, CDR1 is LNHDA and CDR2 is SQIVND (reference sequence). The CDR3 has 14 residues. In nucleotides, the CDR3 is TGTGCCAGTAGTATAGCGGGGGGGATTAGTGAAGCTTTCTTT. Its translation is CASSIAGGISEAFF.

This clonotype was observed a single time. J is TRBJ2-5 and V is TRBV7-8; no clear D gene. The germline V gene has CDR1 SGHVS and CDR2 FQNEAQ. This CDR3 is 14 amino acids long. Trimming took off 5 bases at V and 3 bases at J, with 13 bases between the two ends. The CDR3 DNA follows: TGTGCCAGCAGCGCCCAGGAAACGGAAGAGACCCAGTACTTC. Translation gives CASSAQETEETQYF.

The genes are TRBV7-9 and TRBJ1-1; TRBD1 matches at 7 bases. V lost 3 bases to trimming and J lost 4 bases; unmatched junction nucleotides: 5. Germline V gene lookup returns CDR1 SEHNR and CDR2 FQNEAQ (reference sequence). This CDR3 comprises 14 residues. The CDR3 bases are TGTGCCAGCAGCTTTGGACAGGCAGGCACTGAAGCTTTCTTT. Amino acid sequence: CASSFGQAGTEAFF.

This clonotype was detected once. The rearrangement links TRBV6-6 to TRBJ2-7; a possible D gene is TRBD1 (6 bases). Germline assignment: CDR1 MNHNY and CDR2 SVGAGI (reference sequence). The CDR3 totals 13 residues. Trimming left V 5 bases short and J 12 bases short, with 20 bases between. The CDR3 loop is CASSNPQDSYRYF. The CDR3 DNA reads as TGTGCCAGCAGTAATCCTCAGGACAGCTACAGGTACTTC.

This clonotype is a singleton in its sample. This sequence joins TRBV7-3 and TRBJ1-1; no clear D. The CDR3 consists of 14 residues. V was trimmed by 6 bases and J by 6 bases, leaving 17 bases between them. The V gene's germline CDR1 is SGHTA and CDR2 FQGTGA. CDR3 amino acids: CASSLPGGRAEAFF. CDR3 DNA: TGTGCCAGCAGTCTCCCGGGAGGACGGGCTGAAGCTTTCTTT. Full variable domain (missing parts from reference TRBV7-3 and TRBJ1-1): GAGVSQTPSNKVTEKGKYVELRCDPISGHTALYWYRQSLGQGPEFLIYFQGTGAADDSGLPNDRFFAVRPEGSVSTLKIQRTERGDSAVYLCASSLPGGRAEAFFGQGTRLTVV.

This clonotype has a handful of counts. This chain links TRBV9 with TRBJ1-3; D call uncertain. V was cut by 0 bases and J by 8 bases, with 9 bases left in between. Germline V gene lookup returns CDR1 SGDLS and CDR2 YYNGEE. CDR3 length: 13 amino acids. CDR3 protein: CASSVEGRDTIYF. The CDR3 DNA is TGTGCCAGCAGCGTAGAAGGTAGAGACACCATATATTTT.

The CDR3 DNA is TGCGCCAGCAGCCAAGATCCCCTGTCAGGGGTCTACGAGCAGTACTTC. It codes for CASSQDPLSGVYEQYF. The rearrangement joins TRBV4-3 to TRBJ2-7, with D possibly TRBD1 on 6 matching bases. Germline assignment: CDR1 LGHNA and CDR2 YSLEER. The V gene lost 0 bases and the J gene lost 3 bases, with 15 bases spanning the gap. The length of the CDR3 is 16 residues.

There are many counts of this clonotype. The rearrangement uses TRBV29-1 and TRBJ2-7; D ambiguous. This CDR3 has 11 residues. Trimming removed 6 bases at V and 5 bases at J, with 11 bases between. CDR1 is SQVTM, CDR2 ANQGSEA, per germline. CDR3 coding DNA: TGCAGCGTCGAACGGTTCAACGAGCAGTACTTC. This translates into CSVERFNEQYF.

V usage is TRBV15 and J usage is TRBJ1-6, with D unresolved. Between the trimmed V and J ends, which lost 0 bases and 7 bases, there was a span of 16 bases. Germline-derived CDR1 and CDR2 are LNHNV and YYDKDF (reference sequence). This CDR3 is built from 17 residues. The CDR3 spells CATSRDPAPSGNSPLHF. DNA of the CDR3: TGTGCCACCAGCAGAGATCCGGCACCGTCGGGGAATTCACCCCTCCACTTT.

The rearrangement links TRBV7-3 to TRBJ2-5; the D gene is possibly TRBD2 (6 bases). The germline V and J ends were trimmed by 5 bases and 1 base, with 17 bases remaining between them. The CDR3 runs 16 residues. Germline V gene sequence: CDR1 SGHTA, CDR2 FQGTGA. For the CDR3, the DNA is TGTGCCAGCAGCCCCAACGGGGTAGCGGCCCAAGAGACCCAGTACTTC. The encoded protein is CASSPNGVAAQETQYF.

This clonotype was seen many times. The J gene is TRBJ1-5, the V gene TRBV6-6; TRBD1 matches 8 bases. Germline V lookup: CDR1 MNHNY, CDR2 SVGAGI (reference sequence). The CDR3 totals 15 residues. Unmatched junction bases numbered 4, after V lost 5 bases and J lost 1 base. The DNA of the CDR3 is TGTGCCAGCAGTCCGGACAGGGTCAGCAATCAGCCCCAGCATTTT. It yields the protein CASSPDRVSNQPQHF.

CDR3 DNA: TGCAGCGTTAGGACAGACTTTTACGAGCAGTACTTC. This translates into CSVRTDFYEQYF. The rearrangement links TRBV29-1 to TRBJ2-7; D possibly corresponds to TRBD1 (6 bases). Germline lookup yields CDR1 SQVTM and CDR2 ANQGSEA. The ends were cut back, 5 bases at V and 4 bases at J, with 12 bases in the middle. The CDR3 runs to 12 residues.

This clonotype was picked up many times. The chain has TRBV20-1 and TRBJ2-3; 7 nucleotides line up with TRBD2. V lost 0 bases, J lost 1 base, and 4 bases stayed unmatched. The CDR3 contains 15 residues. Germline V lookup: CDR1 DFQATT, CDR2 SNEGSKA (reference sequence). CDR3 residues: CSAREASGGTDTQYF. CDR3 bases: TGCAGTGCTAGAGAAGCTAGCGGAGGCACAGATACGCAGTATTTT.

The chain joins TRBV25-1 to TRBJ1-2; no clear D gene. CDR3 length: 12 amino acids. Deletions cut 3 bases from V and 5 bases from J, with 7 bases between. CDR1 is MGHDK, CDR2 SYGVNS, per germline. The DNA for the CDR3 is TGTGCCAGCAGTGATTACAGATATGGCTACACCTTC. Its translation is CASSDYRYGYTF.

This clonotype was counted a single time. The CDR3 region is CASSPTGVGEQYF. The CDR3 coding sequence is TGTGCCAGTAGTCCGACCGGGGTAGGCGAGCAGTACTTC. The chain links TRBV19 to TRBJ2-7; D possibly corresponds to TRBD2 (5 bases). V was pared by 5 bases and J by 6 bases, with 14 bases between. The CDR3 covers 13 residues. The germline CDR1 and CDR2 sequences are LNHDA and SQIVND (reference sequence).

The rearrangement uses TRBV19 and TRBJ2-7; possibly TRBD2 for D (5 bases). V was shortened by 5 bases and J by 7 bases, with 15 bases between the two germline ends. The CDR3 runs 13 residues. Germline V lookup: CDR1 LNHDA, CDR2 SQIVND (reference sequence). The CDR3 region is CASSSVGGGEQYF. In DNA, the CDR3 is TGTGCCAGTAGTTCGGTCGGAGGAGGAGAGCAGTACTTC.

V is TRBV28 and J is TRBJ2-5, with TRBD1 identical over 12 bases. V lost 3 bases to trimming and J lost 4 bases; unmatched junction nucleotides: 6. The germline V gene encodes CDR1 MDHEN and CDR2 SYDVKM. The CDR3 consists of 16 residues. The CDR3 loop is CASSLGGQGAGETQYF. The CDR3 DNA follows: TGTGCCAGCAGTTTGGGGGGACAGGGGGCAGGAGAGACCCAGTACTTC.

There are a few counts of this clonotype. V and J are TRBV24-1 and TRBJ2-1; D not certain. The germline V gene encodes CDR1 KGHDR and CDR2 SFDVKD. The CDR3 contains 13 residues. Trimming cost V 0 bases and J 10 bases, with 9 bases left between them. CDR3 DNA sequence: TGTGCCACCAGTGATTTGCCAAAGGGCGAGCAGTTCTTC. It specifies CATSDLPKGEQFF.

This clonotype has just a few counts. V gene TRBV2 combines with J gene TRBJ2-1, with unresolved D. The V end was cut by 5 bases, the J end by 6 bases, with 8 bases between. Germline CDR1 reads SNHLY; CDR2 reads FYNNEI. The CDR3 extends over 12 amino acids. CDR3 nucleotides: TGTGCCAGCAGTTTAGTCGTCAATGAGCAGTTCTTC. Amino acid sequence: CASSLVVNEQFF.

This clonotype was counted many times. This chain connects TRBV13 to TRBJ2-2; D perhaps matches TRBD1 (5 bases). From germline, CDR1 is PRHDT and CDR2 FYEKMQ (reference sequence). This CDR3 has 14 amino acids. V shed 3 bases and J shed 7 bases, with 12 bases lying between them. This CDR3 is CASSLEQAVGELFF. CDR3 DNA: TGTGCCAGCAGCTTGGAACAGGCGGTCGGGGAGCTGTTTTTT.

This clonotype has a handful of counts. The chain joins TRBV2 to TRBJ1-2; unclear D gene. The CDR3 is made up of 12 amino acids. Deletions cut 6 bases from V and 8 bases from J, with 13 bases between. CDR1 and CDR2 from the germline V gene are SNHLY and FYNNEI. CDR3 sequence reads: CASRTDLSGYTF. DNA of the CDR3: TGTGCCAGCAGGACCGACCTGTCGGGCTACACCTTC.

The V and J genes are TRBV5-1 and TRBJ2-7, with a possible D match to TRBD2 (5 bases). The CDR3 sequence is 14 residues long. V was clipped by 2 bases and J by 2 bases, with 11 bases between them. Germline V gene data show CDR1 as SGHRS and CDR2 as YFSETQ. This CDR3 reads CASSFAGRTYEQYF. In DNA, the CDR3 is TGCGCCAGCAGCTTTGCGGGCCGCACCTACGAGCAGTACTTC.